This is a list of T cell receptor beta chains from one sample in a study of blood T cells in healthy people across ages. TCRdb independently ran MiXCR on the 5' RACE reads; one entry per CDR3 protein. The repertoire holds some 900,000 distinct CDR3 sequences, with about 48% as singletons. Material: blood. Receptor source: a man in his thirties or forties in good health. Each CDR3 is given with its conserved first and last residue. Fields, in order: J gene, clone size, V gene, D gene, CDR3 DNA, CDR3 protein. D genes are given only for firm matches. Part of the rows lack a size; the others show once, few, many or a class for expanded clones.

j_gene: TRBJ1-2; abundance: -; v_gene: TRBV11-1; d_gene: -; CDR3nt: TGTGCCAGCAGCTTTCACAGGGACGACGACTTAGGGGGCTACACCTTC; CDR3aa: CASSFHRDDDLGGYTF
j_gene: TRBJ2-1; abundance: -; v_gene: TRBV7-2; d_gene: -; CDR3nt: TGTGCCAGCAGCTTAGTGTCGGACTCCTACAATGAGCAGTTCTTC; CDR3aa: CASSLVSDSYNEQFF
j_gene: TRBJ1-2; abundance: -; v_gene: TRBV6-2/TRBV6-3; d_gene: -; CDR3nt: TGTGCCAGCAGGCTTTCTTACCGGACGCCGGAGGGCTACACCTTC; CDR3aa: CASRLSYRTPEGYTF
j_gene: TRBJ1-2; abundance: -; v_gene: TRBV2; d_gene: -; CDR3nt: TGTGCCAGCAGTGTGGGGGGGATCAACTATGGCTACACCTTC; CDR3aa: CASSVGGINYGYTF
j_gene: TRBJ2-5; abundance: many; v_gene: TRBV12-3/TRBV12-4; d_gene: -; CDR3nt: TGTGCCAGCAGTTTTAGAGGAGAGACCCAGTACTTC; CDR3aa: CASSFRGETQYF
j_gene: TRBJ1-5; abundance: -; v_gene: TRBV21-1; d_gene: -; CDR3nt: TGTGCCAGCAGCACCAAAGAGGACAGGCATGTTTCGCCCCAGCATTTT; CDR3aa: CASSTKEDRHVSPQHF
j_gene: TRBJ1-1; abundance: once; v_gene: TRBV4-3; d_gene: -; CDR3nt: TGCGCCAGCAGCCAAACGGGGGTATTCACTGAAGCTTTCTTT; CDR3aa: CASSQTGVFTEAFF
j_gene: TRBJ1-5; abundance: -; v_gene: TRBV24-1; d_gene: TRBD1; CDR3nt: TGTGCCACCAGTGATTCCGGACAGGGGGGCAATCAGCCCCAGCATTTT; CDR3aa: CATSDSGQGGNQPQHF
j_gene: TRBJ2-7; abundance: -; v_gene: TRBV4-1; d_gene: -; CDR3nt: TGCGCCAGCAGCCATCCCGGGACCTACGAGCAGTACTTC; CDR3aa: CASSHPGTYEQYF
j_gene: TRBJ2-7; abundance: few; v_gene: TRBV28; d_gene: -; CDR3nt: TGTGCCAGCAGACCTCCCAATGAGGGAGGCGAGCAGTACTTC; CDR3aa: CASRPPNEGGEQYF
j_gene: TRBJ2-3; abundance: -; v_gene: TRBV6-2/TRBV6-3; d_gene: TRBD2; CDR3nt: TGTGCCAGCAGCCGCTATAGCGGGGGGTCAGATACGCAGTATTTT; CDR3aa: CASSRYSGGSDTQYF
j_gene: TRBJ2-7; abundance: few; v_gene: TRBV4-1; d_gene: -; CDR3nt: TGCGCCAGCAGCCAAGAGGTTAGCCTCTACGAGCAGTACTTC; CDR3aa: CASSQEVSLYEQYF
j_gene: TRBJ1-4; abundance: -; v_gene: TRBV10-3; d_gene: -; CDR3nt: TGTGCCATCAGTGAGCAGGTCAGGGAAGGTGAAAAACTGTTTTTT; CDR3aa: CAISEQVREGEKLFF
j_gene: TRBJ2-7; abundance: -; v_gene: TRBV12-3/TRBV12-4; d_gene: -; CDR3nt: TGTGCCAGCAGAGTAGACCGCTACGGTGAGCAGTACTTC; CDR3aa: CASRVDRYGEQYF
j_gene: TRBJ2-5; abundance: -; v_gene: TRBV9; d_gene: TRBD2; CDR3nt: TGTGCCAGCAGCCCCCGTTGGGGGGGCCAAGAGACCCAGTACTTC; CDR3aa: CASSPRWGGQETQYF
j_gene: TRBJ1-6; abundance: -; v_gene: TRBV12-3/TRBV12-4; d_gene: -; CDR3nt: TGTGCCATGGGAAAGGATAGCTCACCCCTCCACTTT; CDR3aa: CAMGKDSSPLHF
j_gene: TRBJ2-7; abundance: many; v_gene: TRBV3-1; d_gene: TRBD1; CDR3nt: TGTGCCAGCAGCCCGATTTTTCAGGGGGCGTCCTACGAGCAGTACTTC; CDR3aa: CASSPIFQGASYEQYF
j_gene: TRBJ2-3; abundance: -; v_gene: TRBV27; d_gene: -; CDR3nt: TGTGCCAGCAGTCGCTATCTCACCGGGACAGATACGCAGTATTTT; CDR3aa: CASSRYLTGTDTQYF
j_gene: TRBJ2-5; abundance: few; v_gene: TRBV28; d_gene: -; CDR3nt: TGTGCCAGCAGTGTTAGGGTTTCGGAGACCCAGTACTTC; CDR3aa: CASSVRVSETQYF
j_gene: TRBJ2-7; abundance: -; v_gene: TRBV29-1; d_gene: TRBD1; CDR3nt: TGCAGCGTTGACCCGGGACAGGTCGAGGACTACGAGCAGTACTTC; CDR3aa: CSVDPGQVEDYEQYF
j_gene: TRBJ1-1; abundance: -; v_gene: TRBV7-3; d_gene: -; CDR3nt: TGTGCCAGCAGCTTTGGAGGGGCGAGCACTGAAGCTTTCTTT; CDR3aa: CASSFGGASTEAFF
j_gene: TRBJ2-7; abundance: -; v_gene: TRBV6-6; d_gene: TRBD2; CDR3nt: TGTGCCAGCAGTATTACTAGCGGGGGGGCCTACGAGCAGTACTTC; CDR3aa: CASSITSGGAYEQYF
j_gene: TRBJ2-5; abundance: -; v_gene: TRBV27; d_gene: -; CDR3nt: TGTACCAGCAGTTCCTGGGGGTCCTACAATGAGCAGTACTTC; CDR3aa: CTSSSWGSYNEQYF
j_gene: TRBJ2-5; abundance: -; v_gene: TRBV20-1; d_gene: TRBD1; CDR3nt: TGCAGTGCTGCCGGGACAGAAGAGACCCAGTACTTC; CDR3aa: CSAAGTEETQYF
j_gene: TRBJ1-6; abundance: -; v_gene: TRBV7-2; d_gene: -; CDR3nt: TGTGCCAGCAGCTTAGTCGGCCCAGGGAGGAGGACACCCCTCCACTTT; CDR3aa: CASSLVGPGRRTPLHF
j_gene: TRBJ2-6; abundance: -; v_gene: TRBV28; d_gene: -; CDR3nt: TGTGCCAGCAGTTTAGGCCAACTCTCTGGGGCCAACGTCCTGACTTTC; CDR3aa: CASSLGQLSGANVLTF
j_gene: TRBJ2-3; abundance: few; v_gene: TRBV28; d_gene: -; CDR3nt: TGTGCCAGCAGTTCCGTCCCGAGGGATACGCAGTATTTT; CDR3aa: CASSSVPRDTQYF
j_gene: TRBJ2-7; abundance: -; v_gene: TRBV12-3/TRBV12-4; d_gene: -; CDR3nt: TGTGCCAGCAGTTCTCGAGCCGGGACTCGATCCTACGAGCAGTACTTC; CDR3aa: CASSSRAGTRSYEQYF
j_gene: TRBJ2-7; abundance: -; v_gene: TRBV30; d_gene: -; CDR3nt: TGTGCCTGGAGTGACTTCTACGAGCAGTACTTC; CDR3aa: CAWSDFYEQYF
j_gene: TRBJ2-3; abundance: few; v_gene: TRBV2; d_gene: TRBD1; CDR3nt: TGTGCCAGCAGCCTTGGATTGACAGGGGGTGGAGATACGCAGTATTTT; CDR3aa: CASSLGLTGGGDTQYF
j_gene: TRBJ2-7; abundance: -; v_gene: TRBV5-1; d_gene: -; CDR3nt: TGCGCCAGCAGCGGCGGGACAGTGTCCTACGAGCAGTACTTC; CDR3aa: CASSGGTVSYEQYF
j_gene: TRBJ2-1; abundance: -; v_gene: TRBV5-1; d_gene: -; CDR3nt: TGCGCCAGCAGGGCCTTGGCGTCGTCGGTAAATGAGCAGTTCTTC; CDR3aa: CASRALASSVNEQFF
j_gene: TRBJ1-1; abundance: -; v_gene: TRBV5-6; d_gene: -; CDR3nt: TGTGCCAGCAGCCCTGGACACCTCGGTATGGACACTGAAGCTTTCTTT; CDR3aa: CASSPGHLGMDTEAFF
j_gene: TRBJ1-1; abundance: -; v_gene: TRBV5-1; d_gene: -; CDR3nt: TGCGCCAGCAGCTTGGGTATGGGGCGGGATGTCACTGAAGCTTTCTTT; CDR3aa: CASSLGMGRDVTEAFF
j_gene: TRBJ2-7; abundance: many; v_gene: TRBV2; d_gene: -; CDR3nt: TGTGCCAGCAGTGTTCTAGACGGTTACGAGCAGTACTTC; CDR3aa: CASSVLDGYEQYF
j_gene: TRBJ2-3; abundance: -; v_gene: TRBV7-2; d_gene: -; CDR3nt: TGTGCCAGCAGTCCCAACCGCCCAGATACGCAGTATTTT; CDR3aa: CASSPNRPDTQYF
j_gene: TRBJ2-1; abundance: few; v_gene: TRBV4-1; d_gene: -; CDR3nt: TGCGCCAGCAGAGATTTGCTCGGGGATGAGCAGTTCTTC; CDR3aa: CASRDLLGDEQFF
j_gene: TRBJ2-3; abundance: once; v_gene: TRBV15; d_gene: TRBD2; CDR3nt: TGTGCCACCAGCAGAGGGACTAGCGGGGCGGTGGAGACGCAGTATTTT; CDR3aa: CATSRGTSGAVETQYF
j_gene: TRBJ1-2; abundance: -; v_gene: TRBV6-5; d_gene: TRBD1; CDR3nt: TGTGCCAGCGGGCGGACAGGGTTAGGCTACACCTTC; CDR3aa: CASGRTGLGYTF
j_gene: TRBJ2-3; abundance: -; v_gene: TRBV10-3; d_gene: TRBD2; CDR3nt: TGTGCCATCAGTGGAGGGACTAGCGGGGGGGCCACAGATACGCAGTATTTT; CDR3aa: CAISGGTSGGATDTQYF